One and the same sample provided the 29 T cell receptor beta chains below, sequenced in a study of T-cell memory formation after mild COVID-19. TCRdb fed the 5' RACE reads into MiXCR, producing one record per CDR3 protein. The repertoire consists of about 350,000 distinct CDR3 sequences, with 20% to 25% occurring once and the leading ten covering 21%. The sequenced material came from PBMCs or a T cell subset sorted from them (not recorded which). The receptor source for this set is a man aged 18 to 29 who had mild COVID-19 (a few samples of this study predate the infection). Cell type and time point are not known.

The J gene is TRBJ2-3, the V gene TRBV13; possibly TRBD1 for D (6 bases). V shed 2 bases and J shed 0 bases, with 15 bases lying between them. From germline, CDR1 is PRHDT and CDR2 FYEKMQ (reference sequence). The CDR3 spans 17 residues. CDR3 sequence: CASSLLTGQRSTDTQYF. CDR3 nucleotides: TGTGCCAGCAGCTTACTAACCGGACAGAGAAGCACAGATACGCAGTATTTT.

This clonotype was observed a handful of times. The chain combines TRBV4-3 with TRBJ1-2; D is unresolved. CDR1 and CDR2 from the germline V gene are LGHNA and YSLEER. Trimming removed 4 bases at V and 9 bases at J, with 18 bases between. The CDR3 has 14 residues. CDR3 bases: TGCGCCAGCAGCCGGAACCAGTTAGGTAGTAGCTACACCTTC. Translating it yields CASSRNQLGSSYTF.

This clonotype appeared a few times. In nucleotides, the CDR3 is TGTGCCAGCAGTTTAACGACTAATCAGCCCCAGCATTTT. Translation gives CASSLTTNQPQHF. This rearrangement joins TRBV12-3 or TRBV12-4 to TRBJ1-5, with D hard to call. The V end lost 2 bases, the J end lost 4 bases, and 6 bases lay between the germline ends. The CDR3 loop spans 13 amino acids.

The V gene is TRBV6-2 or TRBV6-3, the J gene TRBJ2-6, with TRBD1 matching over 10 bases. V shed 6 bases, J shed 0 bases, and the junction held 8 bases outside the gene matches. The CDR3 covers 18 residues. The germline V gene encodes CDR1 MNHEY and CDR2 SVGEGT. DNA for the CDR3: TGTGCCAGCAGCATTTGGACAGGGGGGTACTCTGGGGCCAACGTCCTGACTTTC. It translates to CASSIWTGGYSGANVLTF.

V is TRBV11-2 and J is TRBJ2-3; D might be TRBD2 (5 bases). The ends were cut back, 4 bases at V and 8 bases at J, with 16 bases in the middle. The CDR3 extends over 14 amino acids. CDR1 is SGHAT, CDR2 FQNNGV, per germline. Written as DNA, the CDR3 is TGTGCCAGCAGCTCACCCCGCGGCCGGGGTACGCAGTATTTT. This codes for CASSSPRGRGTQYF.

This chain links TRBV9 with TRBJ2-5; D might be TRBD1 (6 bases). This CDR3 has 17 residues. Germline V gene lookup returns CDR1 SGDLS and CDR2 YYNGEE. Trimming removed 1 base from V and 5 bases from J, with 21 bases in between. The CDR3 sequence: CASSVYPLGAPGETQYF. CDR3 coding DNA: TGTGCCAGCAGCGTATATCCGTTGGGGGCACCCGGGGAGACCCAGTACTTC.

The rearrangement links TRBV4-3 to TRBJ2-1; 9 bases map to TRBD2. The CDR3 consists of 17 residues. Unmatched junction bases numbered 8, after V lost 0 bases and J lost 5 bases. Germline CDR1 LGHNA, CDR2 YSLEER. The CDR3 is CASSQDGGSGRNNEQFF. The CDR3 coding sequence is TGCGCCAGCAGCCAAGATGGGGGTAGCGGGAGAAACAATGAGCAGTTCTTC.

The V and J genes are TRBV7-3 and TRBJ2-3; D unclear. The CDR3 extends over 14 amino acids. The V gene lost 0 bases and the J gene lost 2 bases, with 6 bases spanning the gap. Germline V gene sequence: CDR1 SGHTA, CDR2 FQGTGA. CDR3 coding DNA: TGTGCCAGCAGCTTAACGGCCTACACAGATACGCAGTATTTT. Its protein product is CASSLTAYTDTQYF.

This clonotype was picked up one time. The chain couples TRBV7-9 to TRBJ1-2, with D perhaps TRBD1 (5 bases). Trimming left V 1 base short and J 5 bases short, with 11 bases between. The CDR3 runs to 14 residues. Germline CDR1 and CDR2: SEHNR and FQNEAQ (reference sequence). In nucleotides, the CDR3 is TGTGCCAGCAGCTTAGTTCCAGGGCGGTATGGCTACACCTTC. Amino acids: CASSLVPGRYGYTF. Together with reference TRBV7-9 and TRBJ1-2, the CDR3 gives the full variable domain: DTGVSQNPRHKITKRGQNVTFRCDPISEHNRLYWYRQTLGQGPEFLTYFQNEAQLEKSRLLSDRFSAERPKGSFSTLEIQRTEQGDSAMYLCASSLVPGRYGYTFGSGTRLTVV.

This clonotype was found a few times. The gene calls are TRBV29-1 and TRBJ2-1; TRBD2 agrees at 10 bases. The CDR3 extends over 13 amino acids. Trimming took 2 bases from V and 7 from J; bases not matched to a gene: 2. Germline V gives CDR1 SQVTM, CDR2 ANQGSEA. CDR3 coding DNA: TGCAGCGTTGAAAAGCGGGGGGGAAATGAGCAGTTCTTC. Protein product: CSVEKRGGNEQFF.

The gene calls are TRBV15 and TRBJ2-3, with D possibly TRBD2 on 5 matching bases. CDR1 LNHNV and CDR2 YYDKDF come from the germline V gene (reference sequence). V was shortened by 3 bases and J by 1 base, with 8 bases between the two germline ends. The CDR3 spans 14 residues. CDR3 sequence (DNA): TGTGCCACCAGCAGGACCGGGGGCACAGATACGCAGTATTTT. It encodes CATSRTGGTDTQYF.

V usage is TRBV15 and J usage is TRBJ2-7; no clear D gene. Germline CDR1 is LNHNV and CDR2 is YYDKDF (reference sequence). The CDR3 consists of 14 residues. Trimming left V 0 bases short and J 0 bases short, with 6 bases between. CDR3 nucleotides: TGTGCCACCAGCAGAGATAAGGGCTCCTACGAGCAGTACGTC. This translates into CATSRDKGSYEQYV.

This clonotype was counted only a few times. In nucleotides, the CDR3 is TGCGCCAGCAGCCAAGATCTTTTCGAGCCCCAGCATTTT. Translation gives CASSQDLFEPQHF. The chain is built from TRBV4-1 and TRBJ1-5; D unresolved. The CDR3 runs 13 residues. Trimming shortened V by 0 bases and J by 8 bases, and 8 bases separated the two germline ends. CDR1 is MGHRA and CDR2 is YSYEKL in the germline V gene.

Only a few counts were recorded for this clonotype. J is TRBJ2-5 and V is TRBV12-3 or TRBV12-4; TRBD1 agrees at 7 bases. V trimming: 5 bases; J trimming: 1 base; junction bases outside the gene matches: 7. This CDR3 has 15 residues. The CDR3 DNA reads TGTGCCAGCAGTCGCCCGGGACAGACCCAAGAGACCCAGTACTTC. Its translation: CASSRPGQTQETQYF.

This clonotype was found a few times. This chain connects TRBV15 to TRBJ1-4; possibly TRBD1 for D (5 bases). The CDR3 consists of 15 residues. V was clipped by 5 bases and J by 8 bases, with 18 bases between them. Germline assignment: CDR1 LNHNV and CDR2 YYDKDF (reference sequence). DNA of the CDR3: TGTGCCACCAGCGCCCCAGGGAGGGAAGAAGAAAAACTGTTTTTT. Residues: CATSAPGREEEKLFF.

This CDR3 reads CASRLPGGGSTDTQYF. For the CDR3, the DNA is TGTGCCAGCAGGCTCCCGGGCGGGGGAAGCACAGATACGCAGTATTTT. The rearrangement links TRBV7-2 to TRBJ2-3; TRBD2 matches at 7 bases. This CDR3 is built from 16 residues. V dropped 6 bases and J dropped 0; count of bases not matched to a gene: 9. CDR1 is SGHTA, CDR2 FQGNSA, per germline.

V usage is TRBV6-5 and J usage is TRBJ2-2, with D unclear. This CDR3 is built from 14 residues. Germline CDR1 MNHEY, CDR2 SVGAGI. The V end lost 0 bases, the J end lost 8 bases, and 10 bases lay between the germline ends. The CDR3 loop reads CASSYSPLTGELFF. CDR3 sequence (DNA): TGTGCCAGCAGTTACTCCCCTCTGACGGGGGAGCTGTTTTTT.

This chain uses TRBV6-1 with TRBJ1-1; no clear D gene. The CDR3 totals 11 residues. Germline assignment: CDR1 MNHNS and CDR2 SASEGT. Trimming left V 7 bases short and J 8 bases short, with 11 bases between. CDR3 DNA sequence: TGTGCCAGCAAATCCCGAAGGGAAGCTTTCTTT. It is translated as CASKSRREAFF.

The chain has TRBV7-9 and TRBJ2-1; 10 bases are shared with TRBD2. The V gene's germline CDR1 is SEHNR and CDR2 FQNEAQ (reference sequence). Germline trimming cut 5 bases from V and 7 bases from J; bases unmatched to any gene: 8. The CDR3 runs 15 residues. The CDR3 region has the DNA TGTGCCAGCAGCCCCGTCCCTAGCGGGAGAAATGAGCAGTTCTTC. This codes for CASSPVPSGRNEQFF.

This clonotype was counted between two and nine times. The chain is built from TRBV4-3 and TRBJ1-1; no reliable D call. CDR1 and CDR2 from the germline V gene are LGHNA and YSLEER. CDR3 length: 13 residues. Trimming pared 0 bases from V and 5 bases from J, leaving 7 bases between. CDR3 sequence reads: CASSQDLGTEAFF. CDR3 DNA: TGCGCCAGCAGCCAAGATCTCGGGACTGAAGCTTTCTTT.

This clonotype was picked up a small number of times. The chain is built from TRBV2 and TRBJ2-1; 8 nucleotides align to TRBD1. J lost 0 bases, V lost 8 bases, and 6 bases had no gene match. The CDR3 contains 15 residues. CDR1 is SNHLY and CDR2 is FYNNEI in the germline V gene. CDR3 sequence reads: CASSRQGTSYNEQFF. DNA of the CDR3: TGTGCCAGCTCACGACAGGGGACCTCCTACAATGAGCAGTTCTTC.

This clonotype has a count of ten or more. This rearrangement joins TRBV20-1 to TRBJ1-5; D not certain. Germline CDR1 reads DFQATT; CDR2 reads SNEGSKA (reference sequence). The CDR3 extends over 15 amino acids. Trimming removed 6 bases from V and 0 bases from J, with 15 bases in between. The CDR3: CSANAPGSSNQPQHF. CDR3 nucleotides: TGCAGTGCCAACGCCCCCGGGAGTAGCAATCAGCCCCAGCATTTT.

This clonotype has more than one count but fewer than ten. The V call is TRBV29-1, the J call TRBJ2-3, with D possibly being TRBD2 (6 bases). V was cut by 0 bases and J by 6 bases, with 13 bases left in between. The CDR3 runs 14 residues. Germline V CDR1 and CDR2: SQVTM, ANQGSEA. The CDR3 nucleotides are TGCAGCGTTGAAGATGTCGGAGGGATGGATACGCAGTATTTT. As protein: CSVEDVGGMDTQYF.

The gene calls are TRBV12-3 or TRBV12-4 and TRBJ2-5; TRBD1 might be the D (6 bases). V was pared by 5 bases and J by 5 bases, with 15 bases between. This CDR3 is 14 amino acids long. CDR3 DNA: TGTGCCAGCAGTGCTAGGGGGTTGGATGAGACCCAGTACTTC. Its translation: CASSARGLDETQYF.

This clonotype came up a few times. The chain has TRBV20-1 and TRBJ2-7; 10 nucleotides match TRBD1. The germline V gene has CDR1 DFQATT and CDR2 SNEGSKA (reference sequence). The CDR3 covers 13 residues. The V segment lost 5 bases and the J segment 5 bases; nucleotides outside the gene matches: 6. The CDR3 nucleotides read TGCAGTGCTCCAATTGGGACAGGGGACGAGCAGTACTTC. Translated: CSAPIGTGDEQYF.

The chain couples TRBV6-2 or TRBV6-3 to TRBJ1-6; TRBD1 agrees at 7 bases. Looked up from germline, CDR1 is MNHEY and CDR2 is SVGEGT. This CDR3 comprises 14 residues. Trimming at V came to 5 bases and at J to 7 bases, leaving 5 bases not matched to a gene. The CDR3, as DNA: TGTGCCAGCAGTACCGGGACAGAGAATTCACCCCTCCACTTT. Translated, it gives CASSTGTENSPLHF.

This clonotype was seen only a few times. The V gene is TRBV6-6, the J gene TRBJ2-5; 12 positions agree with TRBD2. This CDR3 has 15 amino acids. The germline V gene encodes CDR1 MNHNY and CDR2 SVGAGI (reference sequence). Unmatched junction bases numbered 7, after V lost 6 bases and J lost 5 bases. The CDR3 DNA reads TGTGCCAGCAGCCGACTAGCGGGGGAGTGGGAGACCCAGTACTTC. It translates to CASSRLAGEWETQYF.

This clonotype was picked up a small number of times. The gene calls are TRBV11-2 and TRBJ2-1; 9 bases align to TRBD2. Trimming at V came to 3 bases and at J to 7 bases, leaving 7 bases not matched to a gene. Germline loops: CDR1 SGHAT, CDR2 FQNNGV. The CDR3 contains 15 residues. As DNA, the CDR3 is TGTGCCAGCAGCTTTTGGCGGGGGGGCAGGAATGAGCAGTTCTTC. Its protein product is CASSFWRGGRNEQFF.

This clonotype was found a few times. The rearrangement links TRBV29-1 to TRBJ2-2, with 14 positions matching TRBD2. The CDR3 runs to 15 residues. The V gene's germline CDR1 is SQVTM and CDR2 ANQGSEA. Unmatched junction bases numbered 3, after V lost 3 bases and J lost 6 bases. Here the CDR3 reads CSVDGLAGGSGELFF. The DNA of the CDR3 is TGCAGCGTTGACGGACTAGCGGGGGGATCCGGGGAGCTGTTTTTT.